This TCR beta chain was recorded in a study of blood T cell repertoires in COVID-19. The overall study: From T cells, B-cell-depleted T cells, or PBMCs came the material, which was cDNA or gDNA.

Trimming at V came to 3 bases and at J to 4 bases, leaving 5 bases not matched to a gene. CDR1 is SGHNT and CDR2 is YYREEE in the germline V gene (reference sequence). The CDR3 sequence is 14 residues long. The data were produced by immunoSEQ multiplex PCR, yet TCRdb's version contains in-frame clones alone and is incomplete. The data hold around 310,000 clones, with roughly 90% observed a single time. This chain links TRBV5-4 with TRBJ1-1, with 8 bases that match TRBD1. The clonotype originates from an older woman with acute or convalescent COVID-19. Source material: peripheral blood. The CDR3 region is CASSSKDRGTEAFF. The DNA for the CDR3 is TGTGCCAGCAGCTCGAAAGACAGGGGCACTGAAGCTTTCTTT.